This TCR beta chain comes out of a study of CD8 T cells in Susac syndrome. Germline CDR1 reads SGHVS; CDR2 reads FQNEAQ. V gave up 1 base and J gave up 0 bases; unmatched junction bases: 1. The CDR3 has 15 residues. The authors reverse transcribed about 0.45 to 1 ug RNA with random hexamers. With immunoSEQ multiplex PCR, TCR beta CDR3 was amplified across 54 Vbeta and 13 Jbeta. MiXCR was run by TCRdb on the immunoSEQ multiplex PCR reads, yielding one entry per CDR3 protein. The sample consists of approximately 200,000 distinct CDR3 sequences, 92% of them appearing once. General study results and limits: As acknowledged by the study, its TCR sequencing and HLA analysis included a relatively small number of individuals.

As to this clonotype: The antigen is not known.

CD8+ and CD4+ T cells from blood underwent TCR beta sequencing. TEMRA cells were FACS-enriched, while CD8+ and CD4+ T cells were negatively isolated. Material: CD8+ T cells from PBMCs. The V gene is TRBV7-8, the J gene TRBJ2-7; 9 bases are shared with TRBD2. The origin of this receptor is a human donor with multiple sclerosis. CDR3 in amino acids: CASSLDSGSSYEQYF. The CDR3 DNA follows: TGTGCCAGCAGCTTAGATAGCGGGAGCTCCTACGAGCAGTACTTC.